The 23 T cell receptor beta chains below all came from one sample that was sequenced in a study of glioma-infiltrating T cells. The iRepertoire nested amplicon-rescue multiplex PCR amplified TCR alpha and beta CDR3s from RNA. TCRdb reprocessed the multiplex PCR reads with MiXCR, giving one entry per CDR3 protein. The sample includes about 400,000 distinct CDR3 sequences, around 38% seen only once; the top ten take about 12%. Sequences were obtained from glioma tissue, nonneoplastic brain tissue, or PBMCs (not recorded which). These receptors originate from a human donor with low-grade glioma or glioblastoma, undergoing nonglioma brain surgery, or in good health (not recorded which).

This clonotype was detected once. The junction shows a germline mismatch at one end, possibly a read error. CDR3 sequence: CASSYSLAGVPYNEQSF. The DNA of the CDR3 is TGTGCCAGCAGTTACTCACTAGCGGGTGTTCCCTACAATGAGCAGTCCTTT. J is TRBJ2-1 and V is TRBV6-5; 9 bases are a match to TRBD2. The length of the CDR3 is 17 residues. Germline V gene lookup returns CDR1 MNHEY and CDR2 SVGAGI.

This clonotype was observed at least ten times. The chain joins TRBV20-1 to TRBJ2-7, with D possibly TRBD2 on 7 matching bases. In germline, CDR1 is DFQATT, CDR2 SNEGSKA (reference sequence). V was cut by 4 bases and J by 1 base, with 20 bases left in between. The CDR3 length is 16 residues. CDR3 residues: CSAIPPRGGQSYEQYF. The CDR3 bases are TGCAGTGCTATCCCTCCGAGGGGGGGTCAGTCCTACGAGCAGTACTTC.

This clonotype was observed many times. This chain connects TRBV28 to TRBJ2-2; D is unclear. The V end was cut by 3 bases, the J end by 8 bases, with 4 bases between. From germline, CDR1 is MDHEN and CDR2 SYDVKM. This CDR3 has 11 residues. The CDR3 sequence: CASSFVGELFF. For the CDR3, the DNA is TGTGCCAGCAGTTTTGTAGGGGAGCTGTTTTTT.

The genes are TRBV18 and TRBJ1-2, with a tentative D call TRBD1 (6 bases). The V end lost 3 bases, the J end lost 6 bases, and 20 bases lay between the germline ends. Germline V CDR1 and CDR2: KGHSH, LQKENI. The CDR3 totals 16 residues. The CDR3 reads CASSPQVGGRNNGYTF. The CDR3 coding sequence is TGTGCCAGCTCACCCCAGGTCGGGGGCCGGAACAATGGCTACACCTTC.

As regards this clonotype: A much larger clone lies a single base off, so this may be a read error. The gene calls are TRBV28 and TRBJ1-5; D call uncertain. This CDR3 is 16 amino acids long. The ends were cut back, 1 base at V and 0 bases at J, with 10 bases in the middle. Per germline, CDR1 MDHEN and CDR2 SYDVKM. The CDR3 loop reads CASSLYATCSNQPQHF. CDR3 nucleotide sequence: TGTGCCAGCAGTTTATACGCGACCTGTAGCAATCAGCCCCAGCATTTT.

Concerning this clonotype: With a much larger clone just one base away, this may be a read error. The chain uses TRBV6-5 and TRBJ2-3; D is undetermined. CDR3 length equals 12 residues. CDR1 MNHEY and CDR2 SVGAGI come from the germline V gene. The CDR3 coding sequence is TGTGCCAGCACCCCCCGCACAGATACGAAGTATTTT. This encodes CASTPRTDTKYF.

This chain links TRBV28 with TRBJ2-7; 7 bases are shared with TRBD2. Germline-derived CDR1 and CDR2 are MDHEN and SYDVKM. V lost 6 bases, J lost 1 base, and 6 bases stayed unmatched. This CDR3 is 14 amino acids long. Here the CDR3 DNA reads TGTGCCAGCAGACAGCGGGACCGATCCTACGAGCAGTACTTC. It is translated as CASRQRDRSYEQYF.

V gene TRBV20-1 combines with J gene TRBJ2-1; 11 nucleotides match TRBD1. The V gene's germline CDR1 is DFQATT and CDR2 SNEGSKA (reference sequence). This CDR3 has 15 amino acids. The trim removed 2 bases at V and 6 bases at J, leaving 6 bases unmatched. The chain's CDR3 is CSARPPGQGGNEQFF. The DNA for the CDR3 is TGCAGTGCTAGACCACCGGGACAGGGGGGCAATGAGCAGTTCTTC.

This clonotype was counted a few times. The chain has TRBV3-1 and TRBJ2-5; TRBD1 or TRBD2 may be the D gene (5 bases each). The germline CDR1 and CDR2 sequences are LGHDT and YNNKEL (reference sequence). V dropped 4 bases and J dropped 0 bases, with 15 bases sitting between them. This CDR3 spans 16 amino acids. The CDR3 protein is CASSPRGFGYQETQYF. The CDR3 DNA reads TGTGCCAGCAGCCCCCGGGGCTTCGGGTACCAAGAGACCCAGTACTTC.

This sequence joins TRBV20-1 and TRBJ2-7, with no clear D. Germline lookup yields CDR1 DFQATT and CDR2 SNEGSKA (reference sequence). Trimming shortened V by 6 bases and J by 3 bases, and 12 bases separated the two germline ends. The CDR3 sequence is 12 residues long. In DNA, the CDR3 is TGCAGTGCGCCCGCTAGTTTCTACGAGCAGTACTTC. Encoded protein: CSAPASFYEQYF.

This chain connects TRBV5-1 to TRBJ2-2, with TRBD1 matching over 8 bases. V dropped 0 bases and J dropped 5; count of bases not matched to a gene: 6. Germline V CDR1 and CDR2: SGHRS, YFSETQ. This CDR3 is 16 amino acids long. The CDR3 protein is CASSLDKRQGTGELFF. The CDR3 DNA reads as TGCGCCAGCAGCTTGGACAAACGACAGGGGACCGGGGAGCTGTTTTTT.

This clonotype was recorded once. One base away lies a much larger clone, so this may be a sequencing read error. The genes are TRBV6-1 and TRBJ1-6; no clear D. The germline gives CDR1 MNHNS, CDR2 SASEGT. The length of the CDR3 is 15 residues. The CDR3 reads CASSEGVGYDSPLHF. CDR3 nucleotides: TGTGCCAGCAGTGAAGGAGTGGGCTATGATTCACCCCTCCACTTT.

As for this clonotype: The junction shows a germline mismatch at one end, possibly a read error. This chain connects TRBV24-1 to TRBJ1-5, with 7 bases identical to TRBD1. CDR3 length: 13 amino acids. Looked up from germline, CDR1 is KGHDR and CDR2 is SFDVKD. In DNA, the CDR3 is TGTGCCACCGACGGAGGGGGCAGGCGGCCCCAGCACTTT. Translation: CATDGGGRRPQHF.

This clonotype was counted a few times. The chain has TRBV20-1 and TRBJ2-2, with a possible D match to TRBD2 (5 bases). This CDR3 region has 15 residues. V was cut by 0 bases and J by 3 bases, with 11 bases left in between. Germline V gives CDR1 DFQATT, CDR2 SNEGSKA (reference sequence). The CDR3 DNA reads TGCAGTGCTAGAGATCCCGGGAAGGACACCGGGGAGCTGTTTTTT. The encoded protein is CSARDPGKDTGELFF.

A note on this clonotype: The junction departs from germline at one end; a sequencing error may be responsible. The chain employs TRBV12-3 or TRBV12-4 and TRBJ1-1; no clear D. This CDR3 is built from 13 residues. The CDR3 nucleotides read TGTGCCAACAGTTTAGCGTCCGGGACTGAAGCTTTCTTT. Encoded protein: CANSLASGTEAFF.

With regard to this clonotype: With a much larger clone just one base away, this may be a read error. V is TRBV6-1 and J is TRBJ2-1; tentative D call: TRBD1 (5 bases). CDR1 and CDR2 from the germline V gene are MNHNS and SASEGT. CDR3 length equals 14 residues. V lost 8 bases and J lost 8, with 19 bases in between. CDR3 DNA sequence: TGTGCCAGCTCGCGGCGGCTAGAAGGGGATGAGCAGTTCTTC. It translates to CASSRRLEGDEQFF.

The chain has TRBV19 and TRBJ1-4; D is undetermined. V shed 2 bases and J shed 5 bases, with 9 bases lying between them. The CDR3 consists of 14 residues. Germline values: CDR1 LNHDA, CDR2 SQIVND (reference sequence). The CDR3 DNA reads TGTGCCAGTAGTATAACAGACACCAATGAAAAACTGTTTTTT. It translates to CASSITDTNEKLFF.

In its sample, this clonotype was seen many times. The genes are TRBV27 and TRBJ2-3; D is undetermined. The germline V gene encodes CDR1 MNHEY and CDR2 SMNVEV (reference sequence). V was shortened by 5 bases and J by 2 bases, with 8 bases between the two germline ends. CDR3 length: 13 amino acids. The CDR3 nucleotides are TGTGCCAGCAGTCCACTCCTCACAGATACGCAGTATTTT. As protein: CASSPLLTDTQYF.

This clonotype showed up just a few times. The chain joins TRBV7-9 to TRBJ2-1; weak D call: TRBD2 (6 bases). The CDR3 is 15 residues long. CDR1 SEHNR and CDR2 FQNEAQ come from the germline V gene (reference sequence). Trimming shortened V by 5 bases and J by 0 bases, and 11 bases separated the two germline ends. For the CDR3, the DNA is TGTGCCAGCAGCGGAGGGAGGTACTCCTACAATGAGCAGTTCTTC. Translating gives CASSGGRYSYNEQFF. Looking up the rest from reference TRBV7-9 and TRBJ2-1 gives the full variable domain: DTGVSQNPRHKITKRGQNVTFRCDPISEHNRLYWYRQTLGQGPEFLTYFQNEAQLEKSRLLSDRFSAERPKGSFSTLEIQRTEQGDSAMYLCASSGGRYSYNEQFFGPGTRLTVL.

Concerning this clonotype itself: The germline gene is not matched at one end of the junction; a read error may be the cause. The chain employs TRBV28 and TRBJ1-1, with unresolved D. Per the germline V gene, CDR1 is MDHEN and CDR2 is SYDVKM. There are 14 residues in the CDR3. As DNA, the CDR3 is TGTGCCAGCAGTGTAGAGGCCATGAACACTGAAGCTTCCTTT. This sequence encodes CASSVEAMNTEASF.

The rearrangement links TRBV5-4 to TRBJ2-1; D perhaps matches TRBD1 (6 bases). Germline lookup yields CDR1 SGHNT and CDR2 YYREEE (reference sequence). The CDR3 loop spans 13 amino acids. The V and J ends lost 5 bases and 3 bases respectively, with 9 bases between them. CDR3 loop: CASRQGNYNEQFF. In DNA form, the CDR3 reads TGTGCCAGCAGACAGGGAAACTACAATGAGCAGTTCTTC.

The chain employs TRBV15 and TRBJ1-3; D unresolved. Germline lookup yields CDR1 LNHNV and CDR2 YYDKDF (reference sequence). Trimming left V 0 bases short and J 0 bases short, with 9 bases between. The CDR3 totals 16 residues. In nucleotides, the CDR3 is TGTGCCACCAGCAGAGAGAAGGTCCTCTCTGGAAACACCATATATTTT. This gives the protein CATSREKVLSGNTIYF.

The gene calls are TRBV15 and TRBJ2-3; D gene ambiguous. The V and J ends lost 11 bases and 2 bases respectively, with 14 bases between them. Germline CDR1 LNHNV, CDR2 YYDKDF (reference sequence). The CDR3 sequence is 13 residues long. The CDR3 nucleotides read TGTGCCTCCCGGAAAGCCCCCACAGATACGCAGTATTTT. Translated: CASRKAPTDTQYF.